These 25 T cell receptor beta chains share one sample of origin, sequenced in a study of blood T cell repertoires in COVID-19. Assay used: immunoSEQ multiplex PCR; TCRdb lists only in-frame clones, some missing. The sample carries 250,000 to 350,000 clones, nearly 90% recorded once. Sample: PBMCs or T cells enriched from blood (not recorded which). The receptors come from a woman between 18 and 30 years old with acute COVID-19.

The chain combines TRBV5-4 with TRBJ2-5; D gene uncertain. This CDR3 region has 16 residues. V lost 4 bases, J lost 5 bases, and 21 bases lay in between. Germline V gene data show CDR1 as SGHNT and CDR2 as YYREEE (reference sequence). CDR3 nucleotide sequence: TGTGCCAGCAGCACTGGGTTTGGCGGAGTTTCGGAGACCCAGTACTTC. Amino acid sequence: CASSTGFGGVSETQYF.

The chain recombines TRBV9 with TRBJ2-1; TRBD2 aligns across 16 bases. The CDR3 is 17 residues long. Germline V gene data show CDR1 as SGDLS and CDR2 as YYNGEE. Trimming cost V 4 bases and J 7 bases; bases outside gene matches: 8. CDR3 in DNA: TGTGCCAGCAGCCCCGGGACTAGCGGGAGGGCCGAGAATGAGCAGTTCTTC. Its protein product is CASSPGTSGRAENEQFF.

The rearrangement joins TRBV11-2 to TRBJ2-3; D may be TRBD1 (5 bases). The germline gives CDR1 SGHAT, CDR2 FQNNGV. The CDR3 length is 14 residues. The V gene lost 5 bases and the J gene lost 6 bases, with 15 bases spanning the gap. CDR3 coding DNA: TGTGCCAGCAGCCCCCAGGGAAGTAAGGATACGCAGTATTTT. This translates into CASSPQGSKDTQYF.

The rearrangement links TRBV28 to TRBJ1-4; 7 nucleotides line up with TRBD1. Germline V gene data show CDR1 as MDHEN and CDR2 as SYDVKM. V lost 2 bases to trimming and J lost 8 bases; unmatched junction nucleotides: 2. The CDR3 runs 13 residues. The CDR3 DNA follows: TGTGCCAGCAGTTTAGTACAGGGGGAAAAACTGTTTTTT. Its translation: CASSLVQGEKLFF.

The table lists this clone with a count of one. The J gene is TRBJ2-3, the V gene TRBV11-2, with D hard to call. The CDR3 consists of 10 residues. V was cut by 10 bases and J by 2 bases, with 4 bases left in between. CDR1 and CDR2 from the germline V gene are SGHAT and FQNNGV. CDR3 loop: CATFTDTQYF. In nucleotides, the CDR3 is TGTGCCACGTTCACAGATACGCAGTATTTT.

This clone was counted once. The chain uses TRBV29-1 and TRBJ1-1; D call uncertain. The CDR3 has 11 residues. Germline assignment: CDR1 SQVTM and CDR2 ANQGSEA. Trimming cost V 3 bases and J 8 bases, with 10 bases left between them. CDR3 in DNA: TGCAGCGTTGAGTCCGTCTCCGAAGCTTTCTTT. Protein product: CSVESVSEAFF.

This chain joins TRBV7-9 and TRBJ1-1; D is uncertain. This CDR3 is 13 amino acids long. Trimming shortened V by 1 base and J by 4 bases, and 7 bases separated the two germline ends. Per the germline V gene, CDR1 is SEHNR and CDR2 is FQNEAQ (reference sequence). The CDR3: CASSLEEVTEAFF. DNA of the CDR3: TGTGCCAGCAGCTTAGAAGAGGTCACTGAAGCTTTCTTT.

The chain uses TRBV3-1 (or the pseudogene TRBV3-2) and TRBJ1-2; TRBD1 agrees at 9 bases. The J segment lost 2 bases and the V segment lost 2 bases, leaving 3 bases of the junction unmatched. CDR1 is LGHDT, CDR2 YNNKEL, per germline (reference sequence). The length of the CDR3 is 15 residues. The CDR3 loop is CASSQPGTGNYGYTF. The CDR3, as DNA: TGTGCCAGCAGCCAACCCGGGACAGGGAACTATGGCTACACCTTC.

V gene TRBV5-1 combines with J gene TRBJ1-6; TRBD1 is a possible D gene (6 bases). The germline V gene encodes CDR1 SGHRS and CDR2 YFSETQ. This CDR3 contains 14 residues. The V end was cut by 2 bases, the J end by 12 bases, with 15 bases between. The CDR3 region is CASSLTGTAEPLHF. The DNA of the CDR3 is TGCGCCAGCAGCTTAACAGGGACCGCCGAACCCCTCCACTTT.

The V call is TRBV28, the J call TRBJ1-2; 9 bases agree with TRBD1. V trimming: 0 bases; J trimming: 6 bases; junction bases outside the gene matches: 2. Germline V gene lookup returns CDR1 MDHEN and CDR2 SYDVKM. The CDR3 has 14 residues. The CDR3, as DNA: TGTGCCAGCAGTTTATGGGGACAGGGTGATGGCTACACCTTC. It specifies CASSLWGQGDGYTF.

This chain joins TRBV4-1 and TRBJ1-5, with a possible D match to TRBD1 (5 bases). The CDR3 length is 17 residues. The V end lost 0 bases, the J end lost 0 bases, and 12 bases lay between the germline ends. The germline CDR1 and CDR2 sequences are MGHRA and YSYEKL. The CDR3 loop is CASSQESGYLSNQPQHF. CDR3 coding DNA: TGCGCCAGCAGCCAAGAATCAGGGTACCTTAGCAATCAGCCCCAGCATTTT.

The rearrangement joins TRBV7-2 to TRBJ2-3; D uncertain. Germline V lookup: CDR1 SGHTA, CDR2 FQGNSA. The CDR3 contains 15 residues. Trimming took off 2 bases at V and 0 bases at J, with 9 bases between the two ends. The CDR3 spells CASSLSRVSTDTQYF. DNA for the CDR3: TGTGCCAGCAGCTTATCCCGGGTTAGCACAGATACGCAGTATTTT. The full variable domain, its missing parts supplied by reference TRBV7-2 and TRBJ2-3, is GAGVSQSPSNKVTEKGKDVELRCDPISGHTALYWYRQSLGQGLEFLIYFQGNSAPDKSGLPSDRFSAERTGGSVSTLTIQRTQQEDSAVYLCASSLSRVSTDTQYFGPGTRLTVL.

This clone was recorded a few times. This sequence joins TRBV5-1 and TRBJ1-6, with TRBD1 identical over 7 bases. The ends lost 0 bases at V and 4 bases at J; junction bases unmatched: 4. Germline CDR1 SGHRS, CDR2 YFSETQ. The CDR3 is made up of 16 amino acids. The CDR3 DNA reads TGCGCCAGCAGCTTGGGCGGGGACAGATATAATTCACCCCTCCACTTT. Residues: CASSLGGDRYNSPLHF.

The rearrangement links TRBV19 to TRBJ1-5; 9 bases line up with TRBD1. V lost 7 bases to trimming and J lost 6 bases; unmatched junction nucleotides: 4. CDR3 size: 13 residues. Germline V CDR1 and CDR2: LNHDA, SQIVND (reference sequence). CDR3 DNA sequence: TGTGCCAGTATAGGGACAGGGCCTCAGCCCCAGCATTTT. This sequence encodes CASIGTGPQPQHF.

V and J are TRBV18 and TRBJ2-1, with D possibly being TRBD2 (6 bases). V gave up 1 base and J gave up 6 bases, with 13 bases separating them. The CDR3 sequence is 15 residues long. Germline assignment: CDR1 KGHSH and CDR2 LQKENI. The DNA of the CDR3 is TGTGCCAGCTCACCACTAGCGGAGACCGGCAATGAGCAGTTCTTC. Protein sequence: CASSPLAETGNEQFF.

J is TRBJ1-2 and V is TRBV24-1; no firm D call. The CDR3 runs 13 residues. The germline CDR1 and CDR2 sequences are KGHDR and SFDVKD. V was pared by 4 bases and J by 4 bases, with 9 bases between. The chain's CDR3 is CATSETGGYGYTF. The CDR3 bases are TGTGCCACCAGTGAAACGGGAGGCTATGGCTACACCTTC.

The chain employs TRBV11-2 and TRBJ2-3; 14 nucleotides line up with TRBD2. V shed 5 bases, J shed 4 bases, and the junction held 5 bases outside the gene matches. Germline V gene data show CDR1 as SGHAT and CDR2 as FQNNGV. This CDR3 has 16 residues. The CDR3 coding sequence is TGTGCCAGCAGCATGACTAGCGGGAGGGTATCAGATACGCAGTATTTT. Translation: CASSMTSGRVSDTQYF.

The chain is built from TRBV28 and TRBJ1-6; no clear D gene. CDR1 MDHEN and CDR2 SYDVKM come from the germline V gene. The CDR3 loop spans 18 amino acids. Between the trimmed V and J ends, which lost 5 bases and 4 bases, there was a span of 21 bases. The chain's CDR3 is CASSGVKHRGDYNSPLHF. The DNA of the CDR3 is TGTGCCAGCAGTGGGGTCAAACACCGGGGTGATTATAATTCACCCCTCCACTTT.

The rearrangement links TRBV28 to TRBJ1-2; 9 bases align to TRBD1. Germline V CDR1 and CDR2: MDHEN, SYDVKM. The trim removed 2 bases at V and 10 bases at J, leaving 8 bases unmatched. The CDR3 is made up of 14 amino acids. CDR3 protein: CASSLGQGQRSYTF. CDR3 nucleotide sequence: TGTGCCAGCAGTTTAGGACAGGGGCAAAGATCCTACACCTTC.

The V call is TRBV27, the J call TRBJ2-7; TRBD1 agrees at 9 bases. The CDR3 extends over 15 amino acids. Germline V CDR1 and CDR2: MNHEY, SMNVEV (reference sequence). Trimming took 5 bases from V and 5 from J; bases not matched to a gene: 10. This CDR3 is CASSILQGAGDEQYF. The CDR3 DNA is TGTGCCAGCAGTATCTTACAGGGGGCTGGCGACGAGCAGTACTTC.

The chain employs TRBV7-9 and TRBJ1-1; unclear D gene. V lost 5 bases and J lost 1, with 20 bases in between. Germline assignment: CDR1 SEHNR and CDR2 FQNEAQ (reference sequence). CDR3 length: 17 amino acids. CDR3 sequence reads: CASSPPGREGPNTEAFF. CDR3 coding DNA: TGTGCCAGCAGCCCTCCGGGCCGTGAGGGCCCGAACACTGAAGCTTTCTTT.

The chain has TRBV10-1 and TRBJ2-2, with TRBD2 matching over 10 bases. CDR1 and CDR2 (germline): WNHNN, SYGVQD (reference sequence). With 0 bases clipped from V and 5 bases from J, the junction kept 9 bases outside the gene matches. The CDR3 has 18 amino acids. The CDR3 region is CASSESQREGLKTGELFF. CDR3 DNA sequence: TGCGCCAGCAGTGAGTCCCAGCGGGAGGGCCTGAAAACCGGGGAGCTGTTTTTT.

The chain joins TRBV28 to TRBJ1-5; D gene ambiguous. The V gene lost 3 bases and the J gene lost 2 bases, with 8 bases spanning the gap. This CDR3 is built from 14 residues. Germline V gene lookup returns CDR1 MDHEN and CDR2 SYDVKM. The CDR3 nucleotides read TGTGCCAGCAGTTTCGGGTCAGGCAATCAGCCCCAGCATTTT. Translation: CASSFGSGNQPQHF.

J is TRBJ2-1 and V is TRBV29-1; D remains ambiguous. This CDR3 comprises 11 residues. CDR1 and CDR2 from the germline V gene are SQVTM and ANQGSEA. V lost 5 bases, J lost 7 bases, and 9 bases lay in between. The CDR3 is CSVLQANEQFF. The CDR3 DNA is TGCAGCGTTTTACAAGCGAATGAGCAGTTCTTC.

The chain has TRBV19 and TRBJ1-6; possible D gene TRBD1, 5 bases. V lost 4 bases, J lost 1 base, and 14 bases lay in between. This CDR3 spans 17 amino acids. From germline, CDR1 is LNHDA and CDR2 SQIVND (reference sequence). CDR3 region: CASSKVPGGSYNSPLHF. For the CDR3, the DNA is TGTGCCAGTAGTAAGGTTCCCGGGGGATCCTATAATTCACCCCTCCACTTT.